This is a list of T cell receptor beta chains from one sample in a study of cytomegalovirus exposure and HLA in healthy donors. TCRdb keeps only in-frame clones here, not all; method: immunoSEQ multiplex PCR. The profile shows roughly 110,000 clones, 82% of them singletons. The specimen sequenced was PBMCs. The receptor set was obtained from a man younger than 40 in good health and CMV-seropositive. Both conserved end residues are part of each CDR3. The D gene is left open where the match is weak. Not all rows give a size; the values are once, few, many and, for expanded clones, a class.

V: TRBV29-1
J: TRBJ2-3
D: TRBD2
size: NA
CDR3: CSVEDRWKERGSTDTQYF
DNA: TGCAGCGTCGAAGACAGGTGGAAAGAGCGGGGGAGCACAGATACGCAGTATTTT

V: TRBV5-1
J: TRBJ2-7
D: NA
size: NA
CDR3: CASSLEQGVYEQYF
DNA: TGCGCCAGCAGCTTGGAGCAGGGTGTCTACGAGCAGTACTTC

V: TRBV15
J: TRBJ2-3
D: TRBD2
size: NA
CDR3: CATSRDWSGGSTDTQYF
DNA: TGTGCCACCAGCAGAGATTGGAGCGGGGGGAGCACAGATACGCAGTATTTT

V: TRBV2
J: TRBJ2-5
D: NA
size: NA
CDR3: CASSLGDYSRGQETQYF
DNA: TGTGCCAGCAGTCTAGGGGACTACTCAAGGGGGCAAGAGACCCAGTACTTC

V: TRBV9
J: TRBJ1-1
D: NA
size: few
CDR3: CASSVEANTEAFF
DNA: TGTGCCAGCAGCGTCGAAGCAAACACTGAAGCTTTCTTT

V: TRBV6-6
J: TRBJ2-1
D: TRBD1
size: NA
CDR3: CASQSVGGQGANEQFF
DNA: TGTGCCAGCCAATCGGTGGGTGGACAGGGGGCGAATGAGCAGTTCTTC

V: TRBV25-1
J: TRBJ1-3
D: NA
size: NA
CDR3: CASSEYSSGNTIYF
DNA: TGTGCCAGCAGTGAATACAGCTCTGGAAACACCATATATTTT

V: TRBV11-3
J: TRBJ1-2
D: NA
size: NA
CDR3: CASRHQGCYGYTF
DNA: TGTGCCAGCAGACACCAGGGTTGCTATGGCTACACCTTC

V: TRBV2
J: TRBJ1-6
D: TRBD1
size: NA
CDR3: CASSSDTGTANSPLHF
DNA: TGTGCCAGCAGCTCGGACACCGGGACAGCTAATTCACCCCTCCACTTT

V: TRBV12-2
J: TRBJ2-3
D: NA
size: NA
CDR3: CASIEILSTDTQYF
DNA: TGTGCAAGTATAGAGATTCTTAGCACAGATACGCAGTATTTT

V: TRBV2
J: TRBJ1-3
D: NA
size: NA
CDR3: CASSGGANSGNTIYF
DNA: TGTGCCAGCAGTGGTGGGGCAAACTCTGGAAACACCATATATTTT

V: TRBV6-5
J: TRBJ2-2
D: NA
size: NA
CDR3: CASHPRRAYTGELFF
DNA: TGTGCCAGCCATCCGAGGAGAGCGTACACCGGGGAGCTGTTTTTT

V: TRBV15
J: TRBJ2-7
D: TRBD1
size: NA
CDR3: CATSPRMGQGVDEQYF
DNA: TGTGCCACCAGCCCGCGGATGGGACAGGGAGTCGACGAGCAGTACTTC

V: TRBV2
J: TRBJ2-5
D: NA
size: once
CDR3: CASSEEDYPDQETQYF
DNA: TGTGCCAGCAGTGAAGAGGACTACCCCGATCAAGAGACCCAGTACTTC

V: TRBV6-5
J: TRBJ1-5
D: TRBD1
size: once
CDR3: CASSYDRQGSQPQHF
DNA: TGTGCCAGCAGTTACGATCGACAGGGTTCTCAGCCCCAGCATTTT

V: TRBV4-1
J: TRBJ2-6
D: NA
size: NA
CDR3: CASSQVEGASGANVLTF
DNA: TGCGCCAGCAGCCAAGTGGAGGGGGCGTCTGGGGCCAACGTCCTGACTTTC

V: TRBV2
J: TRBJ2-1
D: TRBD2
size: NA
CDR3: CASRPAGGPYNEQFF
DNA: TGTGCCAGCAGACCAGCGGGGGGGCCCTACAATGAGCAGTTCTTC

V: TRBV5-1
J: TRBJ2-7
D: TRBD1
size: NA
CDR3: CASSLGGQGNEQYF
DNA: TGCGCCAGCAGCTTGGGGGGACAGGGAAACGAGCAGTACTTC

V: TRBV9
J: TRBJ1-1
D: TRBD1
size: NA
CDR3: CASSVDRGNTEAFF
DNA: TGTGCCAGCAGCGTGGACAGGGGGAACACTGAAGCTTTCTTT

V: TRBV11-3
J: TRBJ2-1
D: TRBD2
size: NA
CDR3: CASSLTPLGAGGPNEQFF
DNA: TGTGCCAGCAGCTTAACCCCTCTAGGGGCGGGGGGGCCCAATGAGCAGTTCTTC

V: TRBV7-7
J: TRBJ2-2
D: NA
size: NA
CDR3: CASSLPFGGNRNTGELFF
DNA: TGTGCCAGCAGCTTACCTTTTGGGGGGAACAGGAACACCGGGGAGCTGTTTTTT

V: TRBV4-2
J: TRBJ1-2
D: TRBD1
size: NA
CDR3: CASSHRTGGDGYTF
DNA: TGTGCCAGCAGCCACCGGACAGGGGGCGATGGCTACACCTTC

V: TRBV6-1
J: TRBJ1-5
D: NA
size: few
CDR3: CASSDGPGSNQPQHF
DNA: TGTGCCAGCAGCGATGGACCGGGGAGCAATCAGCCCCAGCATTTT

V: TRBV5-1
J: TRBJ1-2
D: TRBD1
size: NA
CDR3: CASSLGQGAPRGYGYTF
DNA: TGCGCCAGCAGCTTGGGACAGGGGGCACCGAGGGGCTATGGCTACACCTTC

V: TRBV9
J: TRBJ2-1
D: TRBD2
size: NA
CDR3: CASSVGVAGGDEQFF
DNA: TGTGCCAGCAGCGTAGGAGTAGCGGGGGGGGATGAGCAGTTCTTC

V: TRBV6-4
J: TRBJ2-6
D: TRBD1
size: NA
CDR3: CASSAQGAGANGLTF
DNA: TGTGCCAGCAGTGCTCAGGGGGCTGGGGCCAACGGCCTGACTTTC

V: TRBV18
J: TRBJ1-1
D: TRBD1
size: NA
CDR3: CASSRTGGDTEAFF
DNA: TGTGCCAGCTCCCGGACAGGGGGGGACACTGAAGCTTTCTTT

V: TRBV2
J: TRBJ2-7
D: TRBD1
size: NA
CDR3: CASSRDSDYEQYF
DNA: TGTGCCAGCAGCCGGGACAGTGACTACGAGCAGTACTTC

V: TRBV5-1
J: TRBJ2-2
D: NA
size: NA
CDR3: CASSLVDTGELFF
DNA: TGCGCCAGCAGCTTGGTCGACACCGGGGAGCTGTTTTTT